These 8 T cell receptor beta chains share one sample of origin, sequenced in a study of T cell clones after liver transplantation. Method: immunoSEQ multiplex PCR; TCRdb's copy keeps in-frame clones and lacks some. The sample records about 51,000 clones, over 65% being singletons. Sequencing was performed on CD4+ T cells from blood, taken around 52 months after liver transplant. These receptors all stem from a human patient who received a liver transplant. Some T cells may be the graft donor's.

This clone has a handful of counts. V usage is TRBV7-2 and J usage is TRBJ2-3; the D gene could be TRBD1 or TRBD2 (5 bases each). The CDR3 spans 16 residues. Germline CDR1 reads SGHTA; CDR2 reads FQGNSA. V was trimmed by 4 bases and J by 0 bases, leaving 14 bases between them. This CDR3 is CASSSPPGRSTDTQYF. DNA of the CDR3: TGTGCCAGCAGCTCACCCCCGGGACGAAGCACAGATACGCAGTATTTT. Full variable domain (missing parts from reference TRBV7-2 and TRBJ2-3): GAGVSQSPSNKVTEKGKDVELRCDPISGHTALYWYRQSLGQGLEFLIYFQGNSAPDKSGLPSDRFSAERTGGSVSTLTIQRTQQEDSAVYLCASSSPPGRSTDTQYFGPGTRLTVL.

This chain joins TRBV28 and TRBJ2-5, with D possibly being TRBD1 or TRBD2 (6 bases each). The V and J ends lost 5 bases and 4 bases respectively, with 14 bases between them. This CDR3 has 14 residues. CDR1 MDHEN and CDR2 SYDVKM come from the germline V gene. CDR3 sequence (DNA): TGTGCCAGCAGTCCCACAGGGCGGGGAGAGACCCAGTACTTC. It translates to CASSPTGRGETQYF.

CDR3 DNA sequence: TGTGCCAGCAACTCCGGGACAGCTGGAAACACCATATATTTT. This codes for CASNSGTAGNTIYF. The genes are TRBV11-2 and TRBJ1-3, with TRBD1 matching 7 bases. After removal of 7 bases from V and 2 bases from J, the junction contained 5 bases not matched to a gene. The CDR3 covers 14 residues. The germline CDR1 and CDR2 sequences are SGHAT and FQNNGV.

The V call is TRBV5-4, the J call TRBJ1-3; D unresolved. The CDR3 contains 14 residues. Germline V gives CDR1 SGHNT, CDR2 YYREEE (reference sequence). The V end lost 2 bases, the J end lost 1 base, and 7 bases lay between the germline ends. CDR3 nucleotide sequence: TGTGCCAGCAGCTTTGGAGGGTCTGGAAACACCATATATTTT. It is translated as CASSFGGSGNTIYF.

This clone was detected only a few times. The V call is TRBV7-2, the J call TRBJ1-1; D remains unclear. Germline CDR1 and CDR2: SGHTA and FQGNSA. The CDR3 covers 13 residues. V was cut by 10 bases and J by 1 base, with 13 bases left in between. CDR3 nucleotides: TGTGCCACCGAACTACAGCCGAACACTGAAGCTTTCTTT. It specifies CATELQPNTEAFF.

The chain joins TRBV18 to TRBJ2-2; 10 bases agree with TRBD1. The germline CDR1 and CDR2 sequences are KGHSH and LQKENI. The CDR3 length is 15 residues. The trim removed 5 bases at V and 5 bases at J, leaving 5 bases unmatched. The CDR3 here is CASSTGTGATGELFF. As DNA, the CDR3 is TGTGCCAGCTCAACAGGGACAGGGGCAACCGGGGAGCTGTTTTTT.

The sample holds a few counts of this clone. V is TRBV2 and J is TRBJ2-5, with D maybe TRBD2 (5 bases). Trimming pared 4 bases from V and 5 bases from J, leaving 14 bases between. CDR3 length: 14 amino acids. Germline V CDR1 and CDR2: SNHLY, FYNNEI. CDR3 nucleotide sequence: TGTGCCAGCAGTGGGCCGGGAATGAGGGAGACCCAGTACTTC. Its translation is CASSGPGMRETQYF.

This clone came up a few times. The chain uses TRBV28 and TRBJ1-5, with D perhaps matching TRBD1 (5 bases). This CDR3 is 15 amino acids long. V lost 3 bases and J 2 bases, leaving 11 bases between the germline ends. Germline V gene lookup returns CDR1 MDHEN and CDR2 SYDVKM. The CDR3 sequence: CASSLVGTGNQPQHF. CDR3 nucleotide sequence: TGTGCCAGCAGTTTGGTGGGGACCGGCAATCAGCCCCAGCATTTT.